A single sample is the source of the 21 T cell receptor beta chains below, sequenced in a study of tissue T cells after allogeneic stem cell transplantation. Profiled with immunoSEQ multiplex PCR; TCRdb holds only in-frame clones, not every one. The table lists 40,000 to 60,000 clones, nearly 75% of them singletons. Material: sorted cells pooled from one or two spleens. These receptor sequences come from a pool of C57BL/6 mice in good health.

As regards this clone: Genes and germline come from the mouse. The read terminates 1 residue before the CDR3 end, so the remaining end is supplied by the germline J gene. The chain uses TRBV19 and TRBJ1-4; D not certain. Germline CDR1 is FNHDT and CDR2 is SITEND (reference sequence). This CDR3 has 12 amino acids. V lost 2 bases to trimming and J lost 5 bases, with 4 bases between them. CDR3 loop: CASSMGNERLFF. CDR3 DNA (partial): TGTGCCAGCAGTATGGGTAACGAAAGATTATTT.

About this clone: Genes and germline are mouse. The read gets to within 1 residue of the CDR3 end, and the germline J gene fills in the rest. The chain recombines TRBV14 with TRBJ1-4, with 7 positions matching TRBD1. Germline CDR1 reads SGHDT; CDR2 reads FRDEAV. CDR3 length: 16 amino acids. V gave up 4 bases and J gave up 1 base; unmatched junction bases: 7. The sequenced part of the CDR3 DNA is TGTGCCAGCAGTGGCGACAGGGCCCATTCCAACGAAAGATTATTT. It translates to CASSGDRAHSNERLF. The CDR3, in full, reads CASSGDRAHSNERLFF.

In the case of this clone: Genes and germline are mouse. The read stops 1 residue short of the end of the CDR3; the missing end is completed from the germline J gene. V usage is TRBV3 and J usage is TRBJ2-5; 12 bases map to TRBD2. In germline, CDR1 is SNHLY, CDR2 FYNGKV (reference sequence). With V trimmed by 6 bases and J by 0 bases, 4 bases remained unmatched. The CDR3 consists of 16 residues. CDR3 region: CASRLGTGGNQDTQYF. The DNA read from the CDR3 is TGTGCCAGCAGATTGGGGACTGGGGGGAACCAAGACACCCAGTAC. The full variable domain, in which reference TRBV3 and TRBJ2-5 provide the parts outside the CDR3, is GPKVLQIPSHQIIDMGQMVTLNCDPVSNHLYFYWYKQILGQQMEFLVNFYNGKVMEKSKLFKDQFSVERPDGSYFTLKIQPTALEDSAVYFCASRLGTGGNQDTQYFGPGTRLLVL.

As to this clone: Genes and germline come from the mouse. The CDR3 end is not reached by the read, which stops 1 residue before it; the germline J gene fills it in. The chain is built from TRBV19 and TRBJ2-4; D gene uncertain. This CDR3 is 11 amino acids long. V lost 6 bases, J lost 3 bases, and 5 bases lay in between. The germline CDR1 and CDR2 sequences are FNHDT and SITEND (reference sequence). The CDR3 loop reads CASTQQNTLYF. The CDR3 DNA, read in part, is TGTGCCAGCACACAGCAAAACACCTTGTAC.

Concerning this clone: Mouse gene names and germline throughout. With the read ending 1 residue before the CDR3 end, the germline J gene is used to fill in that end. This sequence joins TRBV13-3 and TRBJ2-4; D remains unclear. The CDR3 spans 13 residues. Looked up from germline, CDR1 is NNHDY and CDR2 is SYVADS. Between the trimmed V and J ends, which lost 5 bases and 1 base, there was a span of 8 bases. CDR3 amino acids: CASSLYGQNTLYF. The CDR3 DNA, read in part, is TGTGCCAGCAGCCTATACGGTCAAAACACCTTGTAC.

Notes on this clone: Genes here carry mouse names. The observed sequence ends 1 residue before the CDR3 terminus, with the missing tail filled in from the germline J gene. This chain joins TRBV3 and TRBJ2-1; 12 bases fit TRBD2. This CDR3 comprises 15 residues. CDR1 is SNHLY, CDR2 FYNGKV, per germline (reference sequence). The V and J ends lost 5 bases and 1 base, in that order; junction bases with no gene match: 0. CDR3 DNA (partial): TGTGCCAGCAGCGGGACTGGGGGGAACTATGCTGAGCAGTTC. It specifies CASSGTGGNYAEQF. The full CDR3 sequence reads CASSGTGGNYAEQFF.

This clone was counted between two and nine times. Gene names are mouse gene names. The read ends 1 residue before the CDR3 terminus; that terminus is restored from the germline J gene. The chain couples TRBV13-3 to TRBJ2-7; D is unclear. The germline V gene encodes CDR1 NNHDY and CDR2 SYVADS. The V and J ends lost 1 base and 1 base respectively, with 6 bases between them. This CDR3 spans 13 amino acids. The CDR3 sequence: CASSDPFSYEQYF. The CDR3 bases that were read are TGTGCCAGCAGTGATCCCTTTTCCTATGAACAGTAC.

This clone was seen just once. Gene names follow the mouse nomenclature. The CDR3 is cut off 1 residue early in the read; its end comes from the germline J gene. This chain links TRBV19 with TRBJ2-5; D gene unclear. The CDR3 is made up of 14 amino acids. Trimming removed 0 bases from V and 2 bases from J, with 7 bases in between. From germline, CDR1 is FNHDT and CDR2 SITEND (reference sequence). CDR3 region: CASSIGAGQDTQYF. Partial CDR3 DNA: TGTGCCAGCAGTATAGGGGCAGGCCAAGACACCCAGTAC.

Comments on this clone: Germline and genes: mouse. The sequenced fragment ends 1 residue before the CDR3 boundary, so the rest is inferred from the germline J gene. The J gene is TRBJ1-1, the V gene TRBV13-2; TRBD1 aligns across 7 bases. Germline CDR1 and CDR2: NNHNN and SYGAGS (reference sequence). This CDR3 is 12 amino acids long. The ends lost 4 bases at V and 7 bases at J; junction bases unmatched: 4. The CDR3 sequence is CASGLRDREVFF. The CDR3 DNA, read in part, is TGTGCCAGCGGTCTCCGGGACAGAGAAGTCTTC.

Turning to this clone: Mouse names are used for the genes. The read falls 1 residue short of the CDR3 end, and the missing part is taken from the germline J gene. This chain joins TRBV17 and TRBJ2-5; TRBD2 aligns across 11 bases. With V trimmed by 2 bases and J by 5 bases, 3 bases remained unmatched. Germline V gene data show CDR1 as MNHDT and CDR2 as YYDKIL. This CDR3 contains 15 residues. CDR3 bases read: TGTGCTAGCAGTAGAACTGGGGGGGCGCGAGACACCCAGTAC. Protein sequence: CASSRTGGARDTQY. The whole CDR3 region reads CASSRTGGARDTQYF.

About this clone: The gene names here belong to mouse. With the read ending 1 residue before the CDR3 end, the germline J gene is used to fill in that end. V gene TRBV4 combines with J gene TRBJ2-2; tentative D call: TRBD1 (5 bases). CDR1 is LGHDT and CDR2 is YNNKQL in the germline V gene (reference sequence). This CDR3 contains 14 residues. The ends were cut back, 4 bases at V and 1 base at J, with 7 bases in the middle. The DNA read from the CDR3 is TGTGCCAGCAGCTTGACAGTAAACACCGGGCAGCTCTAC. It translates to CASSLTVNTGQLY. The whole CDR3 is CASSLTVNTGQLYF.

This clone was recorded a few times. Germline and genes here are mouse. The read is 1 residue too short to cover the CDR3 end, so that end is filled in from the germline J gene. The J gene is TRBJ2-7, the V gene TRBV4; TRBD2 matches 13 bases. The CDR3 has 14 amino acids. V shed 6 bases, J shed 6 bases, and the junction held 5 bases outside the gene matches. Germline V gene lookup returns CDR1 LGHDT and CDR2 YNNKQL (reference sequence). CDR3 protein: CASSWTGGAREQYF. The part of the CDR3 DNA that was read is TGTGCCAGCAGTTGGACTGGGGGGGCGCGTGAACAGTAC.

Turning to this clone: Germline and genes here are mouse. The read ends 1 residue before the CDR3 terminus; that terminus is restored from the germline J gene. V usage is TRBV3 and J usage is TRBJ2-2; no clear D. The CDR3 totals 14 residues. CDR1 is SNHLY, CDR2 FYNGKV, per germline (reference sequence). V was pared by 3 bases and J by 0 bases, with 5 bases between. The covered CDR3 bases are TGTGCCAGCAGCTTCCGCTCAAACACCGGGCAGCTCTAC. It translates to CASSFRSNTGQLY. The CDR3 as a whole reads CASSFRSNTGQLYF.

Note on this clone: Genes and germline are mouse. The CDR3 is cut off 1 residue early in the read; its end comes from the germline J gene. Other DNA sequences of this sample code for an identical CDR3. The rearrangement links TRBV3 to TRBJ1-2; D is unresolved. CDR1 is SNHLY and CDR2 is FYNGKV in the germline V gene (reference sequence). V shed 4 bases and J shed 0 bases, with 6 bases lying between them. CDR3 length: 13 residues. The CDR3 sequence is CASSSSANSDYTF. The sequenced CDR3 bases are TGTGCCAGCAGCTCCAGTGCAAACTCCGACTACACC. Full variable domain (missing parts from reference TRBV3 and TRBJ1-2): GPKVLQIPSHQIIDMGQMVTLNCDPVSNHLYFYWYKQILGQQMEFLVNFYNGKVMEKSKLFKDQFSVERPDGSYFTLKIQPTALEDSAVYFCASSSSANSDYTFGSGTRLLVI.

The count of this clone is one. Gene names are the mouse ones. With the read ending 1 residue before the CDR3 end, the germline J gene is used to fill in that end. The V gene is TRBV26, the J gene TRBJ2-3; D remains ambiguous. V lost 2 bases and J lost 0, with 9 bases in between. The germline V gene has CDR1 KGHPV and CDR2 FQNQEV (reference sequence). This CDR3 contains 15 residues. The CDR3 here is CASSLLRFSAETLYF. The sequenced part of the CDR3 DNA is TGTGCCAGCAGTCTGCTCAGGTTTAGTGCAGAAACGCTGTAT.

Turning to this clone: Here the gene names and germline are mouse. The read falls 1 residue short of the CDR3 end, and the missing part is taken from the germline J gene. The V call is TRBV13-2, the J call TRBJ1-6, with D hard to call. TRBJ1-6 is designated an ORF whose function remains uncertain. This CDR3 contains 15 residues. Germline CDR1 NNHNN, CDR2 SYGAGS (reference sequence). V shed 0 bases and J shed 0 bases, with 4 bases lying between them. The part of the CDR3 DNA that was read is TGTGCCAGCGGTGATGCAGTTTCCTATAATTCGCCCCTCTAC. This sequence encodes CASGDAVSYNSPLY. The full-length CDR3 reads as CASGDAVSYNSPLYF.

Regarding this clone: Gene names refer to mouse genes. The read halts 1 residue ahead of the CDR3 end, with the missing end drawn from the germline J gene. The chain recombines TRBV16 with TRBJ1-4; no definite D call. This CDR3 is 14 amino acids long. V lost 1 base and J 0 bases, leaving 3 bases between the germline ends. The V gene's germline CDR1 is SGHSA and CDR2 FRNQAP. The CDR3 sequence is CASSLAVSNERLFF. Incomplete CDR3 DNA: TGTGCAAGCAGCTTAGCAGTTTCCAACGAAAGATTATTT.

As for this clone: The germline and genes are mouse ones. The CDR3 extends 1 residue past the end of the read, so its final part is completed from the germline J gene. The rearrangement joins TRBV19 to TRBJ2-5; 8 bases align to TRBD2. V dropped 5 bases and J dropped 2; count of bases not matched to a gene: 4. The CDR3 has 14 residues. Germline CDR1 is FNHDT and CDR2 is SITEND (reference sequence). CDR3 bases read: TGTGCCAGCAGGGACTGGGACCTCCAAGACACCCAGTAC. Residues: CASRDWDLQDTQY. The entire CDR3 is CASRDWDLQDTQYF.

With regard to this clone: Germline and genes: mouse. The read terminates 1 residue ahead of where the CDR3 ends, so the germline J gene completes it. The chain employs TRBV19 and TRBJ2-5; possibly TRBD1 for D (5 bases). The germline V gene encodes CDR1 FNHDT and CDR2 SITEND (reference sequence). Between the trimmed V and J ends, which lost 7 bases and 7 bases, there was a span of 10 bases. The CDR3 runs 11 residues. The part of the CDR3 DNA that was read is TGTGCCAGCTCCCAGGACAACACCCAGTAC. Residues: CASSQDNTQY. The complete CDR3 sequence is CASSQDNTQYF.

Notes on this clone: Gene labels here are mouse ones. The CDR3 DNA, read in part, is TGTGCCAGCAGCCCGGACAGGACTAGTGCAGAAACGCTGTAT. This sequence encodes CASSPDRTSAETLY. The CDR3 reads in full as CASSPDRTSAETLYF. The chain uses TRBV2 and TRBJ2-3; 7 bases are a match to TRBD1. The CDR3 end falls 1 residue outside the read, so it is completed with the germline J gene. Trimming cost V 4 bases and J 0 bases; bases outside gene matches: 4. This CDR3 spans 15 amino acids. Germline V gives CDR1 LGHNA, CDR2 YSYQKL.

Turning to this clone: Genes and germline are mouse. The read terminates 1 residue ahead of where the CDR3 ends, so the germline J gene completes it. The V call is TRBV12-1, the J call TRBJ2-4, with 8 nucleotides matching TRBD1. The junction had 4 bases not matched to a gene; V was cut back by 2 bases and J by 4 bases. This CDR3 is built from 14 residues. The V gene's germline CDR1 is SGHSN and CDR2 HYEKVE. The CDR3 spells CASSHGTGENTLYF. The DNA read from the CDR3 is TGTGCCAGCTCTCACGGGACAGGAGAAAACACCTTGTAC.